A selection of T cell receptor beta chains follows, all from one sample in a study of post-analysis software for immune sequencing data. MiXCR, run by TCRdb on the PCR reads, gives a single entry per CDR3 protein. Among around 200,000 distinct CDR3 sequences listed, 25% to 30% were seen once. The source material was blood. These TCRs come from a girl aged 2-17 years with multiple sclerosis. Each CDR3 is given with its conserved first and last residue. The order of the fields is CDR3 DNA, CDR3 protein, V gene, D gene, clone size, J gene. D genes are given only for firm matches. Not every row has a clone size; where given, it reads once, few, many or a size class.

DNA: TGTGCCAGCAGCTGGGGACTAGCGGGAGAGGCGGGTGAGCAGTTCTTC
CDR3: CASSWGLAGEAGEQFF
V: TRBV7-8
D: TRBD2
size: NA
J: TRBJ2-1

DNA: TGTGCCAGCAGACTAGTTCCAGATACGCAGTATTTT
CDR3: CASRLVPDTQYF
V: TRBV2
D: NA
size: NA
J: TRBJ2-3

DNA: TGCGCCAGCAGCTTGGGGGACAGGGGTGTAACTGAAGCTTTCTTT
CDR3: CASSLGDRGVTEAFF
V: TRBV5-1
D: TRBD1
size: many
J: TRBJ1-1

DNA: TGTGCCAGCAGGCAGTCCTACAATGAGCAGTTCTTC
CDR3: CASRQSYNEQFF
V: TRBV12-3/TRBV12-4
D: NA
size: many
J: TRBJ2-1

DNA: TGTGCCAGCAGCTTTGGACTAGCGGGTCAAGAGACCCAGTACTTC
CDR3: CASSFGLAGQETQYF
V: TRBV7-9
D: TRBD2
size: many
J: TRBJ2-5

DNA: TGTGCCAGCAGTGATAGGGCTAGCGGGAGGTACGAGCAGTACTTC
CDR3: CASSDRASGRYEQYF
V: TRBV25-1
D: TRBD2
size: many
J: TRBJ2-7

DNA: TGCAGTGCTAGAGATGCGGCAGGGTCCTACAATGAGCAGTTCTTC
CDR3: CSARDAAGSYNEQFF
V: TRBV20-1
D: NA
size: many
J: TRBJ2-1

DNA: TGTGCCAGCTATTTCACAGGGGCGCCCTACGAGCAGTACTTC
CDR3: CASYFTGAPYEQYF
V: TRBV2
D: TRBD1
size: few
J: TRBJ2-7

DNA: TGCAGCGTCGTGGGCCTCCGGGAGGGCTACGAGCAGTACTTC
CDR3: CSVVGLREGYEQYF
V: TRBV29-1
D: TRBD2
size: NA
J: TRBJ2-7

DNA: TGCGCCAGCAGCTTGGAGGGGGGAGCGGCAGATACGCAGTATTTT
CDR3: CASSLEGGAADTQYF
V: TRBV5-1
D: NA
size: many
J: TRBJ2-3

DNA: TGTGCCAGCAGTTACTCGAGGTATGAGTACAATGAGCAGTTCTTC
CDR3: CASSYSRYEYNEQFF
V: TRBV6-5
D: NA
size: NA
J: TRBJ2-1

DNA: TGTGCCACCAGCAGGAACAGGGGTCACGTCTATGGCTACACCTTC
CDR3: CATSRNRGHVYGYTF
V: TRBV15
D: TRBD1
size: NA
J: TRBJ1-2

DNA: TGCAGTGCTAGGATCTTCGACAGGGGGTGGGGCTATGGCTACACCTTC
CDR3: CSARIFDRGWGYGYTF
V: TRBV20-1
D: TRBD1
size: NA
J: TRBJ1-2